The 2 T cell receptor beta chains below were found in one sample sequenced in a study of tumor-infiltrating lymphocytes in primary liver carcinoma. In addition to blood RNA drawn from unsorted whole blood, germline DNA was extracted. From 500 ng of total RNA, TCR beta-specific cDNA was reverse-transcribed using a constant-region primer. Employing slightly modified ARM-PCR, three nested multiplex PCR rounds were run, and these gave rise to the TCR beta libraries. Two initial PCR rounds of about 9 cycles each paired TRBV1-TRBV30 forward primers with a C-beta reverse primer. TCRdb reprocessed the multiplex PCR reads with MiXCR, giving one entry per CDR3 protein. The repertoire includes about 180,000 distinct CDR3 sequences, 60% of them detected once, and around three quarters sits in the top ten. Material for sequencing was peripheral blood. These receptors all come from a man aged 40-50 years with primary liver carcinoma and hepatitis B virus infection.

With regard to this clonotype: A much larger clone differs from this one at a single base, so this may be a read error. The CDR3 sequence is CSVAGETGTETQCF. The CDR3 DNA reads TGCAGCGTTGCAGGGGAGACAGGGACAGAGACCCAGTGCTTC. The rearrangement uses TRBV29-1 and TRBJ2-5, with 7 bases fitting TRBD1. The germline CDR1 and CDR2 sequences are SQVTM and ANQGSEA. The CDR3 has 14 residues.

Only a few counts were recorded for this clonotype. This chain links TRBV12-3 or TRBV12-4 with TRBJ2-3; 10 positions agree with TRBD2. The CDR3 contains 16 residues. V was clipped by 6 bases and J by 6 bases; unmatched bases: 12. The chain's CDR3 is CASSFLGLAESDTQYF. The DNA for the CDR3 is TGTGCCAGCAGCTTCCTTGGACTAGCGGAAAGCGATACGCAGTATTTT.